This TCR beta chain was obtained from a study of cytotoxic CD8 clonotypes in ibrutinib-treated CLL. This table comes from immunoSEQ multiplex PCR, and its TCRdb copy is limited to in-frame clones, with some not included. The sample carries about 68,000 clones, around 65% recorded once. In regard to this clone: What it recognizes is unknown.

Study-wide results and caveats: Clonality increased at ibrutinib response, then returned toward baseline at progression.

This CDR3 contains 13 residues. The ends were cut back, 5 bases at V and 2 bases at J, with 10 bases in the middle. Germline V CDR1 and CDR2: MNHEY, SVGAGI. V gene TRBV6-5 combines with J gene TRBJ2-7, with D unclear. The sequence came from a human donor with chronic lymphocytic leukemia. Sample: PBMCs, taken after 12 months of ibrutinib treatment. CDR3 sequence: CASSPSRAYEQYF. The CDR3 DNA sequence: TGTGCCAGCAGTCCCTCACGGGCCTACGAGCAGTACTTC.